What follows are 9 T cell receptor beta chains derived from one specimen sequenced in a study of blood T cell repertoires in COVID-19. Profiling relied on immunoSEQ multiplex PCR, and the TCRdb table lists in-frame clones only, not all of them. Among tens of thousands of clones listed, roughly nine tenths were seen once. Sequenced input: peripheral blood. These receptors were taken from a man older than 75 with acute or convalescent COVID-19.

This clone is a singleton in its sample. V usage is TRBV3-1 (or the pseudogene TRBV3-2) and J usage is TRBJ2-1, with 9 nucleotides matching TRBD2. CDR1 and CDR2 from the germline V gene are LGHDT and YNNKEL (reference sequence). J was trimmed by 8 bases and V by 1 base; bases with no gene match: 6. This CDR3 spans 15 amino acids. DNA for the CDR3: TGTGCCAGCAGCCAAGTTAGCGGGGGAGTCCATGAGCAGTTCTTC. Residues: CASSQVSGGVHEQFF.

The V gene is TRBV19, the J gene TRBJ1-5, with D possibly TRBD1 on 5 matching bases. Germline loops: CDR1 LNHDA, CDR2 SQIVND (reference sequence). V was trimmed by 5 bases and J by 9 bases, leaving 14 bases between them. The CDR3 spans 13 residues. The CDR3 DNA reads TGTGCCAGTAGTGGGACTTCATTATCGCCCCAGCATTTT. The encoded protein is CASSGTSLSPQHF.

The genes are TRBV2 and TRBJ2-7; 8 positions match TRBD2. Per germline, CDR1 SNHLY and CDR2 FYNNEI. With 10 bases clipped from V and 2 bases from J, the junction kept 4 bases outside the gene matches. The CDR3 is made up of 12 amino acids. CDR3 protein: CATQRETYEQYF. DNA of the CDR3: TGTGCCACCCAGCGGGAGACCTACGAGCAGTACTTC. Drawing the rest from reference TRBV2 and TRBJ2-7, the complete variable domain is EPEVTQTPSHQVTQMGQEVILRCVPISNHLYFYWYRQILGQKVEFLVSFYNNEISEKSEIFDDQFSVERPDGSNFTLKIRSTKLEDSAMYFCATQRETYEQYFGPGTRLTVT.

V gene TRBV18 combines with J gene TRBJ2-1; 8 bases are a match to TRBD2. The ends lost 4 bases at V and 2 bases at J; junction bases unmatched: 7. The V gene's germline CDR1 is KGHSH and CDR2 LQKENI. The CDR3 spans 16 residues. CDR3 coding DNA: TGTGCCAGCTCACGGGTGGCGGGGGGAACCTACAATGAGCAGTTCTTC. Translated: CASSRVAGGTYNEQFF.

CDR3 sequence (DNA): TGTGCCAGCAGCCAAGGCTTAGCGGGGGGGAAAGAGACCCAGTACTTC. Amino acids: CASSQGLAGGKETQYF. J is TRBJ2-5 and V is TRBV3-1 (or the pseudogene TRBV3-2), with 11 bases identical to TRBD2. This CDR3 contains 16 residues. Germline lookup yields CDR1 LGHDT and CDR2 YNNKEL (reference sequence). V lost 1 base to trimming and J lost 3 bases; unmatched junction nucleotides: 4.

The V call is TRBV7-9, the J call TRBJ2-7; the match to TRBD2 covers 7 bases. The CDR3 runs 16 residues. V was pared by 5 bases and J by 4 bases, with 14 bases of the junction left unmatched. The germline V gene has CDR1 SEHNR and CDR2 FQNEAQ (reference sequence). The CDR3 DNA sequence: TGTGCCAGCAGCCCAGTTGTTGGCGGGAGACGGTACGAGCAGTACTTC. This codes for CASSPVVGGRRYEQYF.

The V gene is TRBV10-3, the J gene TRBJ1-1, with D maybe TRBD1 (6 bases). The CDR3 is made up of 16 amino acids. Germline V gene data show CDR1 as ENHRY and CDR2 as SYGVKD. The germline V and J ends were trimmed by 2 bases and 2 bases, with 15 bases remaining between them. The CDR3 spells CAISEVGRGYNTEAFF. In DNA, the CDR3 is TGTGCCATCAGTGAGGTAGGCAGGGGATATAACACTGAAGCTTTCTTT.

J is TRBJ2-6 and V is TRBV7-9, with D unresolved. The CDR3 contains 16 residues. Germline V gene data show CDR1 as SEHNR and CDR2 as FQNEAQ (reference sequence). The V end lost 1 base, the J end lost 4 bases, and 11 bases lay between the germline ends. The CDR3 region has the DNA TGTGCCAGCAGCTTAGTCGGTCCAACCGGGGCCAACGTCCTGACTTTC. Translated: CASSLVGPTGANVLTF.

Written as DNA, the CDR3 is TGTGCCAGCAGCCCCGGGACTTCGGGGGAGACCCAGTACTTC. Translating gives CASSPGTSGETQYF. The chain is built from TRBV3-1 (or the pseudogene TRBV3-2) and TRBJ2-5; a weak D match, TRBD2 (6 bases). There are 14 residues in the CDR3. Germline V gene data show CDR1 as LGHDT and CDR2 as YNNKEL (reference sequence). Trimming took 4 bases from V and 5 from J, leaving 14 bases between them.